This T cell receptor (beta chain) was sequenced in a study of T-cell memory formation after mild COVID-19. General study results and limits: There were some responding clones in pre-infection memory, which suggested that cross-reactive memory had joined.

MiXCR was run by TCRdb on the 5' RACE reads, yielding one entry per CDR3 protein. Of 450,000 to 650,000 distinct CDR3 sequences in the sample, 15% to 20% were seen once. A word on this clonotype: The target antigen is unknown.

The CDR3 has 15 residues. V lost 3 bases, J lost 2 bases, and 7 bases stayed unmatched. Germline V gene data show CDR1 as SGHRS and CDR2 as YFSETQ. The chain recombines TRBV5-1 with TRBJ2-5, with 7 bases aligning to TRBD2. Sequencing input: PBMCs or a T cell subset sorted from them (not recorded which). This sequence was found in an adult woman who had mild COVID-19 (a few samples of this study predate the infection). Cell type and time point are not known. The CDR3 reads CASSSGNSGQETQYF. The DNA of the CDR3 is TGCGCCAGCAGCTCGGGGAATAGCGGGCAAGAGACCCAGTACTTC.